A selection of T cell receptor beta chains follows, all from one sample in a study of neurological immune-mediated disorders. TCRdb called the 5' RACE reads again in MiXCR, with one record for every CDR3 protein. The table includes some 34,000 distinct CDR3 sequences, roughly 1.6% detected once. The sequencing input was PBMCs. The receptors derive from a woman in her 30s with multiple sclerosis. The conserved cysteine and the conserved F or W are not part of the CDR3 here.

TRBV27	ASSLSAGQGRSGNTIY
TRBV6-5	ASFLQGEQY
TRBV6-5	ASISGLGGEQY
TRBV9	ASSATYRGLNTEAF
TRBV9	ASSVGLAGAYNEQF
TRBV12-3/TRBV12-4	ASSLGQLRNEQF
TRBV20-1	SARRGPANTEAF
TRBV5-1	ASSVGTGVFSNEKLF
TRBV6-1	ASSETWKIIQH
TRBV5-1	ASSFNSNQPQH
TRBV7-6	ASSLVTHEQY
TRBV3-1	ASSQVGRTDTEAF
TRBV10-3	AISEPLGNQY
TRBV3-1	ASSPLFRNLATGELF
TRBV20-1	SARERYKGIDYGYT
TRBV15	ATSRDQGGGDGYT
TRBV6-6	ASSYGRGVETQY
TRBV20-1	SAGGHRTDTQY
TRBV6-5	ASRTSGTGELF
TRBV6-5	ASSYPTPGGTQY
TRBV7-8	ASSALAGGSYNEQF
TRBV5-1	ASSWRDGTYEQY
TRBV7-9	ASSLVGQSNTEAF
TRBV7-9	ASSFNTGELF
TRBV20-1	SARGRVEQF
TRBV7-2	ASRIEARGSAF
TRBV11-2	ASSLVRYEQY
TRBV20-1	SARETGGSPLH
TRBV3-1	ASSRRQAGNTIY
TRBV20-1	SAPATSGNTIY
TRBV4-3	ASSHFIASDTQY
TRBV7-6	ASSLAVTGRASGANVLT
TRBV20-1	SAGSGTNTDTQY
TRBV6-2/TRBV6-3	ASSYGRVYTEAF
TRBV4-1	DSSQAGTAYNEQF
TRBV5-1	ASSPGTVNTEAF
TRBV7-7	ASSLGIWAQFQEQF